These T cell receptor beta chains were read from a single sample in a study of blood T cell repertoires in COVID-19. Data came from immunoSEQ multiplex PCR; TCRdb stores just in-frame clones and leaves some out. The sample shows 250,000 or so clones, approximately 90% of them seen only once. The sample comprised peripheral blood. The receptors shown here come from a young man with COVID-19, enrolled during active disease. Both conserved end residues are part of each CDR3. The order of the fields is V gene, clone size, D gene, J gene, CDR3 DNA, CDR3 protein. The D gene is left open where the match is weak. Only part of the rows carry a size: once, few, many, or a class if the clone is expanded.

v_call: TRBV30; clone_size: NA; d_call: TRBD2; j_call: TRBJ2-1; cdr3_nt: TGTGCCTGGAGTCCCGGACTAGCGAGGAATGAGCAGTTCTTC; cdr3_aa: CAWSPGLARNEQFF
v_call: TRBV19; clone_size: once; d_call: TRBD1; j_call: TRBJ2-5; cdr3_nt: TGTGCCAGTAGTGGGACAGCCACCGCGGAGACCCAGTACTTC; cdr3_aa: CASSGTATAETQYF
v_call: TRBV6-2/TRBV6-3; clone_size: NA; d_call: NA; j_call: TRBJ1-1; cdr3_nt: TGTGCCAGCAGTTACAGAGGCCAGGGGACGTTCACTGAAGCTTTCTTT; cdr3_aa: CASSYRGQGTFTEAFF
v_call: TRBV4-3; clone_size: medium-sized; d_call: NA; j_call: TRBJ2-7; cdr3_nt: TGCGCCAGCAGCCACTCTCCCGACAGTTCCTACGAGCAGTACTTC; cdr3_aa: CASSHSPDSSYEQYF
v_call: TRBV3-1/TRBV3-2; clone_size: NA; d_call: TRBD2; j_call: TRBJ2-5; cdr3_nt: TGTGCCAGCAGCCCGTCCACGAGACTAGCGGGAGTAGAGACCCAGTACTTC; cdr3_aa: CASSPSTRLAGVETQYF
v_call: TRBV30; clone_size: NA; d_call: NA; j_call: TRBJ1-4; cdr3_nt: TGTGCCTGGAGCACAACTAATGAAAAACTGTTTTTT; cdr3_aa: CAWSTTNEKLFF
v_call: TRBV5-1; clone_size: NA; d_call: NA; j_call: TRBJ1-1; cdr3_nt: TGCGCCAGCAGCTCCCGGGGAACCCAAAAGGGCACTGAAGCTTTCTTT; cdr3_aa: CASSSRGTQKGTEAFF
v_call: TRBV5-6; clone_size: NA; d_call: NA; j_call: TRBJ1-1; cdr3_nt: TGTGCCAGCAGCTTGGCAGGCCCACATCTGAACACTGAAGCTTTCTTT; cdr3_aa: CASSLAGPHLNTEAFF
v_call: TRBV19; clone_size: NA; d_call: NA; j_call: TRBJ1-6; cdr3_nt: TGTGCCAGTAGTCCTCCGGGACTTCCTAATTCACCCCTCCACTTT; cdr3_aa: CASSPPGLPNSPLHF
v_call: TRBV2; clone_size: NA; d_call: TRBD1; j_call: TRBJ1-1; cdr3_nt: TGTGCCAGCGGTCGACAGGGAGGTTCTGGTCCGAACGCTGAAGCTTTCTTT; cdr3_aa: CASGRQGGSGPNAEAFF
v_call: TRBV6-5; clone_size: NA; d_call: NA; j_call: TRBJ1-5; cdr3_nt: TGTGCCAGCAAGGAGACAGAATCGCATCAGCCCCAGCATTTT; cdr3_aa: CASKETESHQPQHF
v_call: TRBV27; clone_size: NA; d_call: TRBD1; j_call: TRBJ2-7; cdr3_nt: TGTGCCAGCACCAAGGACAGGTTCGCCTACGAGCAGTACTTC; cdr3_aa: CASTKDRFAYEQYF
v_call: TRBV18; clone_size: NA; d_call: NA; j_call: TRBJ1-3; cdr3_nt: TGTGCCAGCTCACCACCGACATCGGTCTCTGGAAACACCATATATTTT; cdr3_aa: CASSPPTSVSGNTIYF
v_call: TRBV7-3; clone_size: NA; d_call: NA; j_call: TRBJ1-6; cdr3_nt: TGTGCCAGCAGCTTAGGGGCAGGGTGGATTAGTTCACCCCTCCACTTT; cdr3_aa: CASSLGAGWISSPLHF
v_call: TRBV3-1/TRBV3-2; clone_size: NA; d_call: TRBD1; j_call: TRBJ1-1; cdr3_nt: TGTGCCAGCAGCCAAGATGGGGACAGTCGAGCTGAAGCTTTCTTT; cdr3_aa: CASSQDGDSRAEAFF
v_call: TRBV3-1/TRBV3-2; clone_size: NA; d_call: NA; j_call: TRBJ1-2; cdr3_nt: TGTGCCAGCAGCCCCCAAACAGGTTTTAACTATGGCTACACCTTC; cdr3_aa: CASSPQTGFNYGYTF
v_call: TRBV15; clone_size: once; d_call: TRBD2; j_call: TRBJ2-1; cdr3_nt: TGTGCCACCAGCACGGGACTAGGAGACTATGAGCAGTTCTTC; cdr3_aa: CATSTGLGDYEQFF
v_call: TRBV4-2; clone_size: NA; d_call: NA; j_call: TRBJ2-2; cdr3_nt: TGTGCCAGCAGATCAAGATCCCCGGACAGAGTGGTATGTGGTGGGGAGCTGTTTTTT; cdr3_aa: CASRSRSPDRVVCGGELFF
v_call: TRBV7-9; clone_size: once; d_call: NA; j_call: TRBJ2-3; cdr3_nt: TGTGCCAGCAGCTTATTGTCGGCAGGGTCAGATACGCAGTATTTT; cdr3_aa: CASSLLSAGSDTQYF
v_call: TRBV2; clone_size: NA; d_call: TRBD2; j_call: TRBJ2-2; cdr3_nt: TGTGCCAGCAGTCGGGGGGGCGACACCGGGGAGCTGTTTTTT; cdr3_aa: CASSRGGDTGELFF
v_call: TRBV7-2; clone_size: NA; d_call: TRBD1; j_call: TRBJ1-2; cdr3_nt: TGTGCCAGCAGCTTCCGGGACAGGGCCAACTATGGCTACACCTTC; cdr3_aa: CASSFRDRANYGYTF
v_call: TRBV18; clone_size: NA; d_call: TRBD2; j_call: TRBJ2-1; cdr3_nt: TGTGCCAGCTCACCACCGGGAGGGTTCTACAATGAGCAGTTCTTC; cdr3_aa: CASSPPGGFYNEQFF
v_call: TRBV6-2/TRBV6-3; clone_size: NA; d_call: TRBD2; j_call: TRBJ2-7; cdr3_nt: TGTGCCAGCAGTTACTCCACGCCGCTTGGACTAGCGAAAGGATACGAGCAGTACTTC; cdr3_aa: CASSYSTPLGLAKGYEQYF
v_call: TRBV5-1; clone_size: NA; d_call: TRBD1; j_call: TRBJ1-6; cdr3_nt: TGCGCCAGCAGCATGGGACAGGGGTACGCACCCCTCCACTTT; cdr3_aa: CASSMGQGYAPLHF
v_call: TRBV19; clone_size: NA; d_call: TRBD1; j_call: TRBJ1-6; cdr3_nt: TGTGCCAGTACCGGACAGGGATCTGCTTCACCCCTCCACTTT; cdr3_aa: CASTGQGSASPLHF
v_call: TRBV6-6; clone_size: NA; d_call: TRBD1; j_call: TRBJ1-2; cdr3_nt: TGTGCCAGCAGTCAGGGGGATTACTATGGCTACACCTTC; cdr3_aa: CASSQGDYYGYTF
v_call: TRBV5-5; clone_size: NA; d_call: TRBD2; j_call: TRBJ2-1; cdr3_nt: TGTGCCAGCAGCTTGGCCCCCGGACTAGCGGGAGGGTTCAACTGGGGTGAGCAGTTCTTC; cdr3_aa: CASSLAPGLAGGFNWGEQFF
v_call: TRBV19; clone_size: NA; d_call: NA; j_call: TRBJ2-1; cdr3_nt: TGTGCCAGTAGTATTCGAGGAGTACGGGTCAATGAGCAGTTCTTC; cdr3_aa: CASSIRGVRVNEQFF
v_call: TRBV18; clone_size: few; d_call: TRBD1; j_call: TRBJ1-2; cdr3_nt: TGTGCCAGCTCACCTCAAACCGAGACAGGGATCTATGGCTACACCTTC; cdr3_aa: CASSPQTETGIYGYTF
v_call: TRBV28; clone_size: NA; d_call: NA; j_call: TRBJ1-5; cdr3_nt: TGTGCCAGCAGTGGATCCGGCGGGGGCCCCCAGCCCCAGCATTTT; cdr3_aa: CASSGSGGGPQPQHF
v_call: TRBV19; clone_size: NA; d_call: NA; j_call: TRBJ2-7; cdr3_nt: TGTGCCAGTAGTATAGATCTAGAGGGCTACGAGCAGTACTTC; cdr3_aa: CASSIDLEGYEQYF
v_call: TRBV7-2; clone_size: NA; d_call: NA; j_call: TRBJ2-2; cdr3_nt: TGTGCCAGCAGCTTAGATCCAGGGAACACCGGGGAGCTGTTTTTT; cdr3_aa: CASSLDPGNTGELFF
v_call: TRBV10-3; clone_size: once; d_call: TRBD1; j_call: TRBJ1-1; cdr3_nt: TGTGCCACCACTCTCGGCAGGGGGATGAACACTGAAGCTTTCTTT; cdr3_aa: CATTLGRGMNTEAFF
v_call: TRBV18; clone_size: NA; d_call: TRBD2; j_call: TRBJ2-1; cdr3_nt: TGTGCCAGCTCACCCGGACTAGAGGTAGGGAATGAGCAGTTCTTC; cdr3_aa: CASSPGLEVGNEQFF
v_call: TRBV4-2; clone_size: NA; d_call: TRBD2; j_call: TRBJ2-5; cdr3_nt: TGTGCCAGCAGCCCGCCGGGACTAGTCTTTAAAGGTGAAGAGACCCAGTACTTC; cdr3_aa: CASSPPGLVFKGEETQYF
v_call: TRBV27; clone_size: NA; d_call: NA; j_call: TRBJ2-7; cdr3_nt: TGTGCCAGCAGTTTATCGGTGGGGACAATCTACTACGAGCAGTACTTC; cdr3_aa: CASSLSVGTIYYEQYF
v_call: TRBV21-1; clone_size: NA; d_call: NA; j_call: TRBJ2-1; cdr3_nt: TGTGCCAGCAGCATCGGGACAGGGAAGCTCAACAATGAGCAGTTCTTC; cdr3_aa: CASSIGTGKLNNEQFF
v_call: TRBV5-1; clone_size: NA; d_call: NA; j_call: TRBJ1-1; cdr3_nt: TGCGCCAGCAGCTTCCAGATGAACACTGAAGCTTTCTTT; cdr3_aa: CASSFQMNTEAFF
v_call: TRBV2; clone_size: NA; d_call: NA; j_call: TRBJ1-1; cdr3_nt: TGTGCCAGCAGTGATGATAAGGGGATGGCGAACACTGAAGCTTTCTTT; cdr3_aa: CASSDDKGMANTEAFF
v_call: TRBV18; clone_size: NA; d_call: NA; j_call: TRBJ1-5; cdr3_nt: TGTGCCAGCTCACCAGAACCCAACAGCCCCATGGAATTT; cdr3_aa: CASSPEPNSPMEF
v_call: TRBV6-5; clone_size: NA; d_call: TRBD1; j_call: TRBJ2-1; cdr3_nt: TGTGCCAGCCGAGGACAGGGGGTTTTTGTCAATGAGCAGTTCTTC; cdr3_aa: CASRGQGVFVNEQFF
v_call: TRBV2; clone_size: NA; d_call: NA; j_call: TRBJ2-1; cdr3_nt: TGTGCCAGCAGTATCCAGGGAGAGGGGACAGAGCAGTTCTTC; cdr3_aa: CASSIQGEGTEQFF
v_call: TRBV4-3; clone_size: NA; d_call: TRBD1; j_call: TRBJ2-1; cdr3_nt: TGCGCCAGCAGCCACCACGGGCAGGGGGCGCGTTATGAGCAGTTCTTC; cdr3_aa: CASSHHGQGARYEQFF